This T cell receptor beta chain was captured in a study of molecular identifiers for immune sequencing clone quantification. Each CDR3 protein is one row after TCRdb ran MiXCR on the PCR reads. The sample lists about 630,000 distinct CDR3 sequences, roughly 25% occurring once. Overall study findings and caveats: Clones exceeding 20 RNA copies carried over 99% of effector molecules but under 1% of naive-cell molecules.

With 6 bases clipped from V and 8 bases from J, the junction kept 12 bases outside the gene matches. The CDR3 extends over 15 amino acids. Per the germline V gene, CDR1 is LNHNV and CDR2 is YYDKDF (reference sequence). This clonotype was seen only a few times. Its specificity is not known. This clonotype was sampled from a human donor in good health. Some libraries in this study had Jurkat cell RNA spiked in. The sequenced sample was naive CD8+ T cells from blood, with Jurkat cell RNA spiked in. As to subset: FACS-sorted CD8+CD4-CCR7+CD45RA+ naive T cells. This chain connects TRBV15 to TRBJ2-1; 8 positions agree with TRBD1. CDR3 sequence (DNA): TGTGCCACCAGAGGCGGCCCGACAGGGGTTGATGAGCAGTTCTTC. This sequence encodes CATRGGPTGVDEQFF. Full variable domain (remainder filled in from reference TRBV15 and TRBJ2-1): DAMVIQNPRYQVTQFGKPVTLSCSQTLNHNVMYWYQQKSSQAPKLLFHYYDKDFNNEADTPDNFQSRRPNTSFCFLDIRSPGLGDTAMYLCATRGGPTGVDEQFFGPGTRLTVL.